These T cell receptor beta chains were read from a single sample in a study of cytomegalovirus exposure and HLA in healthy donors. The table came from immunoSEQ multiplex PCR; TCRdb's copy has only in-frame clones and leaves some out. This sample yields 130,000 to 150,000 clones, of which around 82% are seen a single time; approximately 6.3% belongs to the top ten. Sequenced material: PBMCs. The receptors were gathered from a man aged 35-49 years in good health and CMV-seropositive. Each CDR3 is given with its conserved first and last residue. Fields, in order: V gene, J gene, clone size, D gene, CDR3 DNA, CDR3 protein. A D gene is named only where the DNA matches it firmly. Clone size is shown for a subset of rows, as once, few, many or a class of expanded clone.

v_call: TRBV19; j_call: TRBJ1-2; clone_size: .; d_call: .; cdr3_nt: TGTGCCAGTAGTATACAGGGCAACTATGGCTACACCTTC; cdr3_aa: CASSIQGNYGYTF
v_call: TRBV30; j_call: TRBJ2-5; clone_size: .; d_call: TRBD1; cdr3_nt: TGTGCCTGGAGTGTAGGGACAGGGGGCCAGAGGGAGACCCAGTACTTC; cdr3_aa: CAWSVGTGGQRETQYF
v_call: TRBV5-6; j_call: TRBJ2-4; clone_size: .; d_call: TRBD1; cdr3_nt: TGTGCCAGCAGCTACCGACAGGGGGGTTATGGCAAAAACATTCAGTACTTC; cdr3_aa: CASSYRQGGYGKNIQYF
v_call: TRBV6-4; j_call: TRBJ2-3; clone_size: once; d_call: TRBD2; cdr3_nt: TGTGCCAGCAGTCCTAGCGGGGGCCGAGATACGCAGTATTTT; cdr3_aa: CASSPSGGRDTQYF
v_call: TRBV7-9; j_call: TRBJ2-4; clone_size: .; d_call: .; cdr3_nt: TGTGCCAGCAGCCCGACAGGGGAGGGCAAAAACATTCAGTACTTC; cdr3_aa: CASSPTGEGKNIQYF
v_call: TRBV10-3; j_call: TRBJ2-2; clone_size: .; d_call: TRBD2; cdr3_nt: TGTGCCATCAGTGATTCCGGACTAGCGGGAGGGCCTGTCACCGGGGAGCTGTTTTTT; cdr3_aa: CAISDSGLAGGPVTGELFF
v_call: TRBV4-1; j_call: TRBJ1-3; clone_size: .; d_call: .; cdr3_nt: TGCGCCAGCAGCCAAGTATCCAAGGGGTCTGGAAACACCATATATTTT; cdr3_aa: CASSQVSKGSGNTIYF
v_call: TRBV28; j_call: TRBJ2-7; clone_size: .; d_call: .; cdr3_nt: TGTGCCAGCAGTTTAGTACAGGGCTTAGGATCCTACGAGCAGTACTTC; cdr3_aa: CASSLVQGLGSYEQYF
v_call: TRBV12-5; j_call: TRBJ2-7; clone_size: .; d_call: TRBD2; cdr3_nt: TGTGCTAGTGGGCCCGCGGCGGGGGGACCCTACGAGCAGTACTTC; cdr3_aa: CASGPAAGGPYEQYF
v_call: TRBV6-1; j_call: TRBJ1-1; clone_size: .; d_call: .; cdr3_nt: TGTGCCAGCAGTGAAGTCTGGGAGATCAACACTGAAGCTTTCTTT; cdr3_aa: CASSEVWEINTEAFF
v_call: TRBV5-6; j_call: TRBJ2-2; clone_size: .; d_call: .; cdr3_nt: TGTGCCAGCAGTATGTGGGGGGGCCCGAACACCGGGGAGCTGTTTTTT; cdr3_aa: CASSMWGGPNTGELFF
v_call: TRBV19; j_call: TRBJ2-1; clone_size: .; d_call: TRBD2; cdr3_nt: TGTGCCAGTAGTCTTCGACTAGCGGGGGAGGCTGAGCAGTTCTTC; cdr3_aa: CASSLRLAGEAEQFF
v_call: TRBV7-9; j_call: TRBJ1-4; clone_size: .; d_call: TRBD1; cdr3_nt: TGTGCCAGCAGCTTAGGGGACAGGGGCGGCCTTAATGAAAAACTGTTTTTT; cdr3_aa: CASSLGDRGGLNEKLFF
v_call: TRBV10-3; j_call: TRBJ2-7; clone_size: .; d_call: TRBD1; cdr3_nt: TGTGCCATCAGGGGGGACAGGGGGCCCTACGAGCAGTACTTC; cdr3_aa: CAIRGDRGPYEQYF
v_call: TRBV11-3; j_call: TRBJ1-1; clone_size: .; d_call: TRBD1; cdr3_nt: TGTGCCAGCAGCTATACACGAATTAAGACAGGGGCAGTCACTGAAGCTTTCTTT; cdr3_aa: CASSYTRIKTGAVTEAFF
v_call: TRBV10-3; j_call: TRBJ1-5; clone_size: .; d_call: TRBD1; cdr3_nt: TGTGCCATCAGCGGGACAGGGGGCGAAGAAGGTCAGCCCCAGCATTTT; cdr3_aa: CAISGTGGEEGQPQHF
v_call: TRBV29-1; j_call: TRBJ2-1; clone_size: .; d_call: .; cdr3_nt: TGCAGCGTTTCGATAGGGATGGGGAGGAATGAGCAGTTCTTC; cdr3_aa: CSVSIGMGRNEQFF
v_call: TRBV28; j_call: TRBJ2-7; clone_size: few; d_call: .; cdr3_nt: TGTGCCAGCAGTCCGGAGGTAGCGGACGAGCAGTACTTC; cdr3_aa: CASSPEVADEQYF
v_call: TRBV6-6; j_call: TRBJ1-2; clone_size: once; d_call: TRBD1; cdr3_nt: TGTGCCAGCAGTTACTCCAACGACAGGGCGGCTGGCTACACCTTC; cdr3_aa: CASSYSNDRAAGYTF
v_call: TRBV4-3; j_call: TRBJ1-1; clone_size: .; d_call: .; cdr3_nt: TGCGCCAGCAGCCGGACTGAGAACACTGAAGCTTTCTTT; cdr3_aa: CASSRTENTEAFF
v_call: TRBV7-2; j_call: TRBJ2-2; clone_size: .; d_call: .; cdr3_nt: TGTGCCAGCAGCCCCGAGGGACTCCGCACCGGGGAGCTGTTTTTT; cdr3_aa: CASSPEGLRTGELFF
v_call: TRBV5-1; j_call: TRBJ2-1; clone_size: .; d_call: TRBD1; cdr3_nt: TGCGCCAGCAGCTCCGCGGGACAGGGGGGTTTGGGGGAGCAGTTCTTC; cdr3_aa: CASSSAGQGGLGEQFF
v_call: TRBV2; j_call: TRBJ1-2; clone_size: few; d_call: .; cdr3_nt: TGTGCCAGCAGTTCTCGCAGACCGGGCTATGGCTACACCTTC; cdr3_aa: CASSSRRPGYGYTF
v_call: TRBV5-1; j_call: TRBJ1-2; clone_size: .; d_call: TRBD1; cdr3_nt: TGCGCCAGCAGCTTGGGCCAGGGGGCTGGCTACACCTTC; cdr3_aa: CASSLGQGAGYTF
v_call: TRBV4-1; j_call: TRBJ2-1; clone_size: .; d_call: TRBD2; cdr3_nt: TGCGCCAGCAGCGATTCCCGGGCGGGAGGGACTGACAATGAGCAGTTCTTC; cdr3_aa: CASSDSRAGGTDNEQFF
v_call: TRBV13; j_call: TRBJ2-7; clone_size: .; d_call: TRBD1; cdr3_nt: TGTGCCAGCAGCTTAGGGTCCGGGACAGGAGAGCAGTACTTC; cdr3_aa: CASSLGSGTGEQYF
v_call: TRBV5-1; j_call: TRBJ2-7; clone_size: .; d_call: TRBD1; cdr3_nt: TGCGCCAGCAGTAAGGACAGGGGGTCCTACGAGCAGTACTTC; cdr3_aa: CASSKDRGSYEQYF
v_call: TRBV11-2; j_call: TRBJ2-7; clone_size: few; d_call: TRBD2; cdr3_nt: TGTGCCAGCACCCCGGGACTACTAACCCCCTTCTACGAGCAGTACTTC; cdr3_aa: CASTPGLLTPFYEQYF
v_call: TRBV5-1; j_call: TRBJ2-3; clone_size: .; d_call: TRBD1; cdr3_nt: TGCGCCAGCAGCCCCCACGCTTCGACCGGGACAGGGACAGATACGCAGTATTTT; cdr3_aa: CASSPHASTGTGTDTQYF
v_call: TRBV7-2; j_call: TRBJ2-4; clone_size: .; d_call: .; cdr3_nt: TGTGCCAGCAGCTTAACTGGAGGGAGTAAAAACATTCAGTACTTC; cdr3_aa: CASSLTGGSKNIQYF
v_call: TRBV4-3; j_call: TRBJ1-4; clone_size: .; d_call: .; cdr3_nt: TGCGCCAGCAGCCAAGATACCGACTTTGCAACTAATGAAAAACTGTTTTTT; cdr3_aa: CASSQDTDFATNEKLFF
v_call: TRBV6-6; j_call: TRBJ2-7; clone_size: once; d_call: .; cdr3_nt: TGTGCCAGCAGTTACTCGGGGGGAAACTCCTACGAGCAGTACTTC; cdr3_aa: CASSYSGGNSYEQYF
v_call: TRBV9; j_call: TRBJ2-2; clone_size: .; d_call: .; cdr3_nt: TGTGCCAGCAGCGTAGTGGCGGTGAACACCGGGGAGCTGTTTTTT; cdr3_aa: CASSVVAVNTGELFF
v_call: TRBV30; j_call: TRBJ1-4; clone_size: .; d_call: .; cdr3_nt: TGTGCCTGGAGTGTAGGGGCAGGGATTAATGAAAAACTGTTTTTT; cdr3_aa: CAWSVGAGINEKLFF
v_call: TRBV11-2; j_call: TRBJ2-3; clone_size: .; d_call: TRBD2; cdr3_nt: TGTGCCAGCAGCCCCCCGGGACTAGCGGGGGGGCAAGATACGCAGTATTTT; cdr3_aa: CASSPPGLAGGQDTQYF
v_call: TRBV27; j_call: TRBJ2-3; clone_size: .; d_call: TRBD2; cdr3_nt: TGTGCCAGCGGGACTAGATACCCTAGCACAGATACGCAGTATTTT; cdr3_aa: CASGTRYPSTDTQYF
v_call: TRBV2; j_call: TRBJ1-3; clone_size: .; d_call: .; cdr3_nt: TGTGCTAGCAGAGCCGTCCGGGACACTGGAAACACCATATATTTT; cdr3_aa: CASRAVRDTGNTIYF
v_call: TRBV9; j_call: TRBJ1-1; clone_size: .; d_call: .; cdr3_nt: TGTGCCAGCAGCGTAGATAACAGGCCCGAGTTGGCTTTCTTT; cdr3_aa: CASSVDNRPELAFF